This record looks at one T cell receptor (beta chain) sequence and its context. This sample is part of a study of blood T cell repertoires in COVID-19. The table came from immunoSEQ multiplex PCR; TCRdb's copy has only in-frame clones and leaves some out. The table shows tens of thousands of clones, with about 86% occurring only once. The V gene's germline CDR1 is MGHRA and CDR2 YSYEKL. The CDR3 is 15 amino acids. Trimming at V came to 3 bases and at J to 12 bases, leaving 10 bases not matched to a gene. The sequence was obtained from a human donor in a cohort sampled during active COVID-19. Sequenced sample: peripheral blood. V and J are TRBV4-1 and TRBJ1-4; 10 bases map to TRBD1. In nucleotides, the CDR3 is TGCGCCAGCAGCCATGGGGGGACAGGGGCTGCGGAACTGTTTTTT. Translated, it gives CASSHGGTGAAELFF.